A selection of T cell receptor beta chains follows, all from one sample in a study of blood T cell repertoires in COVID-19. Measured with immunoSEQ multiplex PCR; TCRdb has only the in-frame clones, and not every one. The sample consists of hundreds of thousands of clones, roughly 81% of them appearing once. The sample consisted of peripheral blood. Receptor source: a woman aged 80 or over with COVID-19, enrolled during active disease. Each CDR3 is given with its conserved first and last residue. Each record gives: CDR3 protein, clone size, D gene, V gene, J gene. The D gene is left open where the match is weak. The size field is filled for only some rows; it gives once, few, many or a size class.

CDR3aa: CASRCRGSQPQHF
abundance: few
d_gene: TRBD1
v_gene: TRBV9
j_gene: TRBJ1-5

CDR3aa: CAITRPGTGAGDCQPQHF
abundance: few
d_gene: TRBD1
v_gene: TRBV10-3
j_gene: TRBJ1-5

CDR3aa: CASSLVGRRVSGGNEQFF
abundance: NA
d_gene: TRBD2
v_gene: TRBV5-1
j_gene: TRBJ2-1

CDR3aa: CASSPTTSDEKLFF
abundance: once
d_gene: NA
v_gene: TRBV9
j_gene: TRBJ1-4

CDR3aa: CASSLTGGNQPQHF
abundance: once
d_gene: TRBD1
v_gene: TRBV7-9
j_gene: TRBJ1-5

CDR3aa: CATSDWGTGASTDTQYF
abundance: NA
d_gene: TRBD1
v_gene: TRBV24-1
j_gene: TRBJ2-3

CDR3aa: CASSVRGTDLYTF
abundance: NA
d_gene: NA
v_gene: TRBV9
j_gene: TRBJ1-2

CDR3aa: CAWRVPGTGGTEAFF
abundance: NA
d_gene: TRBD1
v_gene: TRBV30
j_gene: TRBJ1-1

CDR3aa: CASSTRGRTTNTGELFF
abundance: NA
d_gene: TRBD2
v_gene: TRBV19
j_gene: TRBJ2-2

CDR3aa: CAWSDESATNEKLFF
abundance: NA
d_gene: NA
v_gene: TRBV30
j_gene: TRBJ1-4

CDR3aa: CASSLTVNTEAFF
abundance: NA
d_gene: NA
v_gene: TRBV7-9
j_gene: TRBJ1-1

CDR3aa: CASSAGEGLHGYTF
abundance: NA
d_gene: NA
v_gene: TRBV5-1
j_gene: TRBJ1-2

CDR3aa: CAWSVHSNQPQHF
abundance: few
d_gene: NA
v_gene: TRBV30
j_gene: TRBJ1-5

CDR3aa: CASSYSGTGADTQYF
abundance: NA
d_gene: TRBD1
v_gene: TRBV6-6
j_gene: TRBJ2-3

CDR3aa: CATSRDPASSGKGNEQFF
abundance: once
d_gene: TRBD2
v_gene: TRBV15
j_gene: TRBJ2-1

CDR3aa: CASSFNRQYEQYF
abundance: NA
d_gene: NA
v_gene: TRBV27
j_gene: TRBJ2-7

CDR3aa: CASSLKQGSTEAFF
abundance: many
d_gene: TRBD1
v_gene: TRBV5-1
j_gene: TRBJ1-1

CDR3aa: CASSPLAGDGDTQYF
abundance: NA
d_gene: TRBD2
v_gene: TRBV18
j_gene: TRBJ2-3

CDR3aa: CASSEGHVAGRTEAFF
abundance: NA
d_gene: NA
v_gene: TRBV6-1
j_gene: TRBJ1-1

CDR3aa: CASSPTPKAGELFF
abundance: NA
d_gene: NA
v_gene: TRBV2
j_gene: TRBJ2-2

CDR3aa: CASSQEAAGGITDTQYF
abundance: NA
d_gene: TRBD2
v_gene: TRBV4-3
j_gene: TRBJ2-3

CDR3aa: CASRAGSTDTQYF
abundance: NA
d_gene: NA
v_gene: TRBV6-6
j_gene: TRBJ2-3

CDR3aa: CAWSRRTGVNQPQHF
abundance: NA
d_gene: TRBD1
v_gene: TRBV30
j_gene: TRBJ1-5

CDR3aa: CASSPGLAYEQYF
abundance: NA
d_gene: TRBD2
v_gene: TRBV27
j_gene: TRBJ2-7

CDR3aa: CASSPGGGEKLFF
abundance: NA
d_gene: NA
v_gene: TRBV5-1
j_gene: TRBJ1-4

CDR3aa: CASSDRRLEAFF
abundance: few
d_gene: NA
v_gene: TRBV12-3/TRBV12-4
j_gene: TRBJ1-1

CDR3aa: CASSTSPRAGNQPQHF
abundance: few
d_gene: NA
v_gene: TRBV19
j_gene: TRBJ1-5

CDR3aa: CAWSVGLGEGTQYF
abundance: NA
d_gene: TRBD2
v_gene: TRBV30
j_gene: TRBJ2-5

CDR3aa: CASSLSGVNEQFF
abundance: few
d_gene: NA
v_gene: TRBV11-1
j_gene: TRBJ2-1

CDR3aa: CASSQWTGGNTEAFF
abundance: NA
d_gene: TRBD1
v_gene: TRBV14
j_gene: TRBJ1-1

CDR3aa: CASSGGAAGVTRTNEKLFF
abundance: NA
d_gene: NA
v_gene: TRBV5-5
j_gene: TRBJ1-4

CDR3aa: CAWNLDRGRNTIYF
abundance: NA
d_gene: TRBD1
v_gene: TRBV30
j_gene: TRBJ1-3

CDR3aa: CAIRGSGNHSYEQYF
abundance: NA
d_gene: TRBD2
v_gene: TRBV10-3
j_gene: TRBJ2-7

CDR3aa: CASSLSSGGETQYF
abundance: NA
d_gene: TRBD2
v_gene: TRBV7-9
j_gene: TRBJ2-5

CDR3aa: CASSLGTGTTGELFF
abundance: NA
d_gene: TRBD1
v_gene: TRBV19
j_gene: TRBJ2-2

CDR3aa: CASKAAPGYNYGYTF
abundance: NA
d_gene: NA
v_gene: TRBV9
j_gene: TRBJ1-2

CDR3aa: CASSLKARSYQETQYF
abundance: NA
d_gene: NA
v_gene: TRBV7-3
j_gene: TRBJ2-5

CDR3aa: CASSSPGQGRNGYTF
abundance: NA
d_gene: TRBD1
v_gene: TRBV28
j_gene: TRBJ1-2

CDR3aa: CASSLVSERASNQPQHF
abundance: NA
d_gene: NA
v_gene: TRBV28
j_gene: TRBJ1-5

CDR3aa: CASSEPRGNSPLHF
abundance: few
d_gene: NA
v_gene: TRBV18
j_gene: TRBJ1-6

CDR3aa: CASSPQASNEKLFF
abundance: NA
d_gene: NA
v_gene: TRBV5-1
j_gene: TRBJ1-4

CDR3aa: CASSPTRQGNYGYTF
abundance: once
d_gene: TRBD1
v_gene: TRBV4-1
j_gene: TRBJ1-2

CDR3aa: CASSPGGETQYF
abundance: NA
d_gene: NA
v_gene: TRBV18
j_gene: TRBJ2-5

CDR3aa: CASSETPQNTEAFF
abundance: NA
d_gene: NA
v_gene: TRBV2
j_gene: TRBJ1-1

CDR3aa: CAWSPPGLAGHNEQFF
abundance: NA
d_gene: TRBD2
v_gene: TRBV30
j_gene: TRBJ2-1

CDR3aa: CASSLGLRGLAGGETQYF
abundance: few
d_gene: TRBD2
v_gene: TRBV7-6
j_gene: TRBJ2-5

CDR3aa: CASSFRGQPQHF
abundance: few
d_gene: NA
v_gene: TRBV5-6
j_gene: TRBJ1-5

CDR3aa: CASSSSGVSTDTQYF
abundance: NA
d_gene: TRBD2
v_gene: TRBV11-3
j_gene: TRBJ2-3

CDR3aa: CASSPPTSGGRWETQYF
abundance: NA
d_gene: TRBD2
v_gene: TRBV18
j_gene: TRBJ2-5

CDR3aa: CASRGSVDRALTGELFF
abundance: NA
d_gene: TRBD1
v_gene: TRBV2
j_gene: TRBJ2-2

CDR3aa: CASIRGWGTEAFF
abundance: NA
d_gene: NA
v_gene: TRBV19
j_gene: TRBJ1-1